This T cell receptor beta chain is from a study of T cells in Graves' hyperthyroidism and ophthalmopathy. In the study overall: Before treatment of any kind, peripheral blood was taken at initial diagnosis. Broader study findings: The blood repertoire included most of the expanded thyroid clonotypes above 0.001. It was a median around 6 months before onset that the model predicted ophthalmopathy.

RNA transcripts served as the template for amplifying TCR beta CDR3 regions. The TCR CDR3 first-round RT-PCR relied on the HTBI primer set. TCRdb independently ran MiXCR on the multiplex PCR reads; one entry per CDR3 protein. Among 350,000 to 400,000 distinct CDR3 sequences listed, about 15% were seen once. This CDR3 spans 13 amino acids. Per the germline V gene, CDR1 is MDHEN and CDR2 is SYDVKM. Trimming took 2 bases from V and 5 from J, leaving 9 bases between them. Graves' hyperthyroidism qualified as stable when ophthalmopathy did not progress within 18 months. About this clonotype itself: The antigen is undetermined.

The source material was blood. The chain has TRBV28 and TRBJ1-1; D not resolved. This TCR was sampled from a woman between 55 and 75 years old with Graves' hyperthyroidism. Here the CDR3 reads CASSLNGETEAFF. The CDR3 nucleotides are TGTGCCAGCAGTTTAAATGGTGAGACTGAAGCTTTCTTT.